Listed here are 22 T cell receptor beta chains from one sample, sequenced in a study of T cell responses to AZD1222 COVID-19 vaccine. Clones were read by immunoSEQ multiplex PCR, and TCRdb kept only the in-frame ones, dropping some. The repertoire consists of over 100,000 clones, with about 89% occurring once and the leading ten covering roughly 7%. The specimen comprised peripheral blood, sampled on day 0 of AZD1222 vaccination. Source of these receptors: an adult in good health.

The chain couples TRBV11-2 to TRBJ2-7; TRBD1 matches 10 bases. Germline V gene sequence: CDR1 SGHAT, CDR2 FQNNGV. The CDR3 consists of 18 residues. J lost 7 bases, V lost 2 bases, and 17 bases had no gene match. CDR3 DNA: TGTGCCAGCAGCTTAAGAACGCTTCCGGGACAGGGGCTTGAGGAGCAGTACTTC. It translates to CASSLRTLPGQGLEEQYF.

The genes are TRBV4-3 and TRBJ1-2, with D perhaps TRBD1 (6 bases). The V gene's germline CDR1 is LGHNA and CDR2 YSLEER. This CDR3 comprises 15 residues. V lost 0 bases and J 3 bases, leaving 11 bases between the germline ends. This chain's CDR3 is CASSQDRGAYYGYTF. CDR3 sequence (DNA): TGCGCCAGCAGCCAAGATCGGGGGGCGTACTATGGCTACACCTTC.

On this clone itself: The same CDR3 also results from other DNA sequences found in this sample. V is TRBV6-5 and J is TRBJ1-2, with D unclear. V was shortened by 2 bases and J by 1 base, with 5 bases between the two germline ends. Germline V gene data show CDR1 as MNHEY and CDR2 as SVGAGI. This CDR3 has 13 residues. DNA for the CDR3: TGTGCCAGCAGTTACGACCGTAACTATGGCTACACCTTC. Its protein product is CASSYDRNYGYTF.

The chain is built from TRBV18 and TRBJ1-2, with D possibly being TRBD1 (5 bases). In germline, CDR1 is KGHSH, CDR2 LQKENI. The CDR3 covers 16 residues. The V end lost 3 bases, the J end lost 7 bases, and 21 bases lay between the germline ends. In DNA form, the CDR3 reads TGTGCCAGCTCACCCCTCTCCGGCAGGGCATCGGGTGGCTACACCTTC. The encoded protein is CASSPLSGRASGGYTF.

The chain couples TRBV5-5 to TRBJ2-5; TRBD2 aligns across 8 bases. After removal of 3 bases from V and 2 bases from J, the junction contained 12 bases not matched to a gene. This CDR3 is 17 amino acids long. In germline, CDR1 is SGHKS, CDR2 YYEKEE (reference sequence). CDR3 sequence: CASSYLRSAGGQETQYF. The CDR3 DNA follows: TGTGCCAGCAGCTATTTAAGGTCGGCGGGGGGTCAAGAGACCCAGTACTTC.

The sample holds one count of this clone. The CDR3 is CASSLGNSFQYF. The CDR3 bases are TGTGCCAGCAGCTTAGGGAACTCGTTCCAGTACTTC. The gene calls are TRBV7-9 and TRBJ2-5; D is uncertain. In germline, CDR1 is SEHNR, CDR2 FQNEAQ (reference sequence). The CDR3 runs to 12 residues. Trimming removed 1 base at V and 10 bases at J, with 10 bases between.

This clone was seen a single time. The chain carries TRBV5-1 and TRBJ2-7; TRBD1 aligns across 11 bases. The germline gives CDR1 SGHRS, CDR2 YFSETQ. V trimming: 4 bases; J trimming: 6 bases; junction bases outside the gene matches: 6. This CDR3 comprises 14 residues. The CDR3 region is CASSTGTGGSEQYF. CDR3 sequence (DNA): TGCGCCAGCAGCACGGGGACAGGGGGAAGCGAGCAGTACTTC. Based on the CDR3 plus reference TRBV5-1 and TRBJ2-7, the full variable domain is KAGVTQTPRYLIKTRGQQVTLSCSPISGHRSVSWYQQTPGQGLQFLFEYFSETQRNKGNFPGRFSGRQFSNSRSEMNVSTLELGDSALYLCASSTGTGGSEQYFGPGTRLTVT.

This chain joins TRBV5-1 and TRBJ2-1; D remains unclear. V was cut by 4 bases and J by 8 bases, with 10 bases left in between. The CDR3 runs to 12 residues. Germline CDR1 reads SGHRS; CDR2 reads YFSETQ. DNA for the CDR3: TGCGCCAGCAGCCGCACAGTCGATGAGCAGTTCTTC. Its translation: CASSRTVDEQFF.

A word on this clone: At the DNA level, this CDR3 is encoded by other sequences in the same sample as well. Here the CDR3 DNA reads TGCGCCAGCAGCTTGAGGGGCACTGAAGCTTTCTTT. Amino acids: CASSLRGTEAFF. The chain couples TRBV5-1 to TRBJ1-1; possible D gene TRBD1, 5 bases. V was shortened by 1 base and J by 4 bases, with 5 bases between the two germline ends. The CDR3 is 12 amino acids. Germline V CDR1 and CDR2: SGHRS, YFSETQ.

CDR3 nucleotide sequence: TGTGCCTGGAGTGTACTTGGGGGACCTATGAACACTGAAGCTTTCTTT. Translation: CAWSVLGGPMNTEAFF. The chain employs TRBV30 and TRBJ1-1; D is possibly TRBD1 (5 bases). CDR3 length equals 16 residues. Germline V gene sequence: CDR1 GTSNPN, CDR2 SVGIG (reference sequence). V lost 0 bases to trimming and J lost 0 bases, with 14 bases between them.

The chain has TRBV6-2 or TRBV6-3 and TRBJ1-5; D may be TRBD1 (6 bases). The CDR3 length is 12 residues. The germline V gene has CDR1 MNHEY and CDR2 SVGEGT. V gave up 5 bases and J gave up 9 bases, with 11 bases separating them. The CDR3 protein is CASSEGVRPQHF. The CDR3 region has the DNA TGTGCCAGCAGTGAGGGGGTGCGGCCCCAGCATTTT.

CDR3 DNA: TGTGCCAGCAGCTTTCAGGGGCCGTCCGGCGAGCAGTACTTC. Its protein is CASSFQGPSGEQYF. The V gene is TRBV7-8, the J gene TRBJ2-7, with a possible D match to TRBD1 (6 bases). The CDR3 has 14 residues. V was pared by 3 bases and J by 6 bases, with 15 bases between. The germline V gene encodes CDR1 SGHVS and CDR2 FQNEAQ.

The chain uses TRBV3-1 (or the pseudogene TRBV3-2) and TRBJ1-3; D may be TRBD1 (5 bases). There are 14 residues in the CDR3. From germline, CDR1 is LGHDT and CDR2 YNNKEL (reference sequence). The V and J ends lost 4 bases and 7 bases respectively, with 14 bases between them. CDR3 protein: CASSPSGSGNTIYF. Written as DNA, the CDR3 is TGTGCCAGCAGCCCCTCAGGGTCGGGTAACACCATATATTTT.

The count of this clone is one. V is TRBV7-9 and J is TRBJ1-6, with no clear D. Germline V gene lookup returns CDR1 SEHNR and CDR2 FQNEAQ (reference sequence). The V end lost 5 bases, the J end lost 10 bases, and 15 bases lay between the germline ends. This CDR3 region has 14 residues. In DNA, the CDR3 is TGTGCCAGCAGCGCATCTTTGACGGTCTCACCCCTCCACTTT. This encodes CASSASLTVSPLHF. Variable domain in full (rest from reference TRBV7-9 and TRBJ1-6): DTGVSQNPRHKITKRGQNVTFRCDPISEHNRLYWYRQTLGQGPEFLTYFQNEAQLEKSRLLSDRFSAERPKGSFSTLEIQRTEQGDSAMYLCASSASLTVSPLHFGNGTRLTVT.

For the CDR3, the DNA is TGTGCCAGCAGTTTAGTAGGGTCCTCACCCCTCCACTTT. Its protein product is CASSLVGSSPLHF. The V call is TRBV12-3 or TRBV12-4, the J call TRBJ1-6; no clear D. Trimming took off 1 base at V and 10 bases at J, with 8 bases between the two ends. The length of the CDR3 is 13 residues.

This rearrangement joins TRBV12-3 or TRBV12-4 to TRBJ1-1; a possible D gene is TRBD1 (6 bases). V was pared by 7 bases and J by 1 base, with 10 bases between. The CDR3 runs 13 residues. The CDR3 nucleotides are TGTGCCAGCAATGGGGGACAGAACACTGAAGCTTTCTTT. Residues: CASNGGQNTEAFF.

This rearrangement joins TRBV15 to TRBJ2-5; 12 nucleotides align to TRBD2. The CDR3 extends over 14 amino acids. Germline V gives CDR1 LNHNV, CDR2 YYDKDF (reference sequence). With 3 bases clipped from V and 5 bases from J, the junction kept 1 base outside the gene matches. The CDR3 DNA follows: TGTGCCACCAGCAGGGGGACTAGCGGGGAGACCCAGTACTTC. It encodes CATSRGTSGETQYF.

This sequence joins TRBV30 and TRBJ1-3; D not resolved. The CDR3 consists of 14 residues. V lost 6 bases, J lost 6 bases, and 18 bases lay in between. Per the germline V gene, CDR1 is GTSNPN and CDR2 is SVGIG (reference sequence). CDR3 sequence reads: CACHPQNVANTIYF. CDR3 nucleotide sequence: TGTGCCTGTCATCCGCAGAATGTGGCAAACACCATATATTTT. Full variable domain (rest looked up from reference TRBV30 and TRBJ1-3): SQTIHQWPATLVQPVGSPLSLECTVEGTSNPNLYWYRQAAGRGLQLLFYSVGIGQISSEVPQNLSASRPQDRQFILSSKKLLLSDSGFYLCACHPQNVANTIYFGEGSWLTVV.

This chain joins TRBV19 and TRBJ1-1; tentatively, D is TRBD1 (6 bases). This CDR3 is built from 14 residues. Germline CDR1 reads LNHDA; CDR2 reads SQIVND (reference sequence). V gave up 1 base and J gave up 5 bases, with 11 bases separating them. The DNA of the CDR3 is TGTGCCAGTAGTATAGGAGGGGGAACGACTGAAGCTTTCTTT. This gives the protein CASSIGGGTTEAFF.

The chain is built from TRBV6-4 and TRBJ1-5, with unresolved D. Trimming shortened V by 0 bases and J by 5 bases, and 5 bases separated the two germline ends. The CDR3 is 13 amino acids. Germline loops: CDR1 MRHNA, CDR2 SNTAGT. CDR3 residues: CASSDSEDQPQHF. The CDR3 nucleotides are TGTGCCAGCAGTGACTCGGAGGATCAGCCCCAGCATTTT.

This chain joins TRBV7-9 and TRBJ1-2; the D gene is possibly TRBD1 (5 bases). The CDR3 is 14 residues long. Trimming stripped 0 bases from V and 4 bases from J, with 9 bases between. The germline gives CDR1 SEHNR, CDR2 FQNEAQ (reference sequence). The CDR3 region has the DNA TGTGCCAGCAGCTTAGCCGATGGGGGCTATGGCTACACCTTC. Protein: CASSLADGGYGYTF.

V gene TRBV5-8 combines with J gene TRBJ2-1; 7 bases are a match to TRBD1. J was trimmed by 8 bases and V by 2 bases; bases with no gene match: 7. Germline-derived CDR1 and CDR2 are SGHTS and YDEGEE. The CDR3 has 14 residues. CDR3 loop: CASSLTGAKDEQFF. The DNA for the CDR3 is TGTGCCAGCAGCTTAACAGGGGCCAAGGATGAGCAGTTCTTC.